This TCR beta chain is drawn from a study of blood T cell repertoires in COVID-19. About the research overall: Whether acute or convalescent, the COVID-19 samples came from the United States, Italy and Spain. In each case, the material was cDNA or gDNA derived from T cells, B-cell-depleted T cells, or PBMCs.

How the authors handled the data: Estimated nucleated cell counts came from reference gene primer amplification. The protocol was immunoSEQ multiplex PCR, while the TCRdb copy is restricted to in-frame clones and leaves out a portion. The V and J calls and clone size come from that table; D and trimming were worked out from the DNA. The repertoire holds about 83,000 clones, with roughly 90% as singletons. This CDR3 has 14 residues. Germline values: CDR1 SGHTA, CDR2 FQGNSA. The V gene lost 6 bases and the J gene lost 7 bases, with 19 bases spanning the gap. Sequencing was carried out using peripheral blood. The TCR comes from a woman aged 45-65 years with active or convalescent COVID-19. V gene TRBV7-2 combines with J gene TRBJ2-7; D call uncertain. The CDR3 protein is CASRSQVGGLEQYF. For the CDR3, the DNA is TGTGCCAGCAGGTCCCAAGTAGGCGGCCTGGAGCAGTACTTC.